What follows are 21 T cell receptor beta chains derived from one specimen sequenced in a study of blood T cells in healthy people across ages (dated by TCRdb to the mid-2010s). Libraries were built with 5' RACE. The sequencing machine was an Illumina HiSeq 2500. A second 7 to 11 cycle PCR used a sample-barcoded 5' primer and a J-beta primer mix. In-frame beta chains were kept once TCRdb had trimmed the public reads at Q25 with fastp and called clones with MiXCR. Entries that share a CDR3 protein sequence are merged under the most common genes and DNA. The table for this sample lists about 680,000 distinct CDR3 sequences; over 45% of them were counted only once. The biggest ten clones account for under 35% of the sample. Input material: blood. These TCRs come from a woman between 55 and 75 years old in good health.

A single count supports this clonotype. The rearrangement joins TRBV20-1 to TRBJ2-1; 9 bases are a match to TRBD2. The V segment lost 2 bases and the J segment 1 base; nucleotides outside the gene matches: 3. Germline V lookup: CDR1 DFQATT, CDR2 SNEGSKA (reference sequence). This CDR3 has 15 amino acids. In DNA form, the CDR3 reads TGCAGTGCTAGAACGCGGGAGGGTTCCTACAATGAGCAGTTCTTC. As protein: CSARTREGSYNEQFF.

V usage is TRBV6-5 and J usage is TRBJ2-3; 14 bases fit TRBD2. Trimming at V came to 8 bases and at J to 7 bases, leaving 8 bases not matched to a gene. The CDR3 spans 15 residues. Germline V lookup: CDR1 MNHEY, CDR2 SVGAGI. CDR3 loop: CASQRLAGGTNTQYF. CDR3 sequence (DNA): TGTGCCAGCCAAAGACTAGCGGGAGGGACAAATACGCAGTATTTT.

The chain employs TRBV5-1 and TRBJ2-7; 7 nucleotides line up with TRBD1. This CDR3 contains 14 residues. The V gene's germline CDR1 is SGHRS and CDR2 YFSETQ. After removal of 4 bases from V and 3 bases from J, the junction contained 7 bases not matched to a gene. The CDR3 sequence is CASSPDRPNYEQYF. CDR3 DNA sequence: TGCGCCAGCAGCCCGGACAGGCCGAACTACGAGCAGTACTTC.

Points on this clonotype: The CDR3 does not close with the conserved phenylalanine or tryptophan, likely indicating a read error. The gene calls are TRBV6-2 or TRBV6-3 and TRBJ2-3; D gene ambiguous. CDR3 length: 15 residues. The V and J ends lost 10 bases and 0 bases respectively, with 17 bases between them. Germline V gene data show CDR1 as MNHEY and CDR2 as SVGEGT. The CDR3 DNA sequence: TGTGCCACTAAACCCGGCGGAACTAGCACAGATACGCAGTATTTA. Protein sequence: CATKPGGTSTDTQYL.

The V gene is TRBV25-1, the J gene TRBJ2-7; TRBD2 matches 7 bases. Germline-derived CDR1 and CDR2 are MGHDK and SYGVNS. This CDR3 is 14 amino acids long. V dropped 5 bases and J dropped 3; count of bases not matched to a gene: 7. The CDR3 sequence: CASSQTGLLYEQYF. DNA for the CDR3: TGTGCCAGCAGTCAGACGGGACTACTCTACGAGCAGTACTTC.

The chain is built from TRBV19 and TRBJ2-7; 10 bases line up with TRBD2. Germline CDR1 and CDR2: LNHDA and SQIVND (reference sequence). V lost 7 bases, J lost 4 bases, and 7 bases stayed unmatched. The CDR3 covers 14 residues. CDR3 sequence reads: CASTEAGGPYEQYF. In DNA, the CDR3 is TGTGCCAGTACCGAAGCGGGAGGGCCGTACGAGCAGTACTTC.

The chain carries TRBV10-3 and TRBJ2-7; 10 positions match TRBD2. Germline lookup yields CDR1 ENHRY and CDR2 SYGVKD. This CDR3 spans 14 amino acids. Unmatched junction bases numbered 2, after V lost 6 bases and J lost 0 bases. The CDR3 loop is CAIRPSGSSYEQYF. The CDR3 DNA sequence: TGTGCCATCAGACCTAGCGGGAGCTCCTACGAGCAGTACTTC.

The J gene is TRBJ2-1, the V gene TRBV6-1; TRBD2 agrees at 11 bases. The assigned J gene may be wrong: the sequence end matches TRBJ2-7 better. The germline V gene encodes CDR1 MNHNS and CDR2 SASEGT. The CDR3 has 14 amino acids. This CDR3 reads CATQLAGVYNEQYF. The CDR3 DNA reads as TGTGCCACTCAACTAGCGGGAGTCTACAATGAGCAGTACTTC.

This clonotype has just a few counts. V and J are TRBV15 and TRBJ1-2, with D maybe TRBD1 (5 bases). CDR3 length equals 14 residues. The germline V gene encodes CDR1 LNHNV and CDR2 YYDKDF (reference sequence). Trimming stripped 0 bases from V and 4 bases from J, with 9 bases between. The CDR3 region is CATSRDQQAYGYTF. The CDR3 DNA sequence: TGTGCCACCAGCAGAGATCAACAGGCCTATGGCTACACCTTC.

J is TRBJ2-3 and V is TRBV18; no firm D call. CDR3 length: 14 amino acids. Per the germline V gene, CDR1 is KGHSH and CDR2 is LQKENI. V lost 3 bases and J lost 2, with 9 bases in between. CDR3 amino acids: CASSPFGFTDTQYF. In DNA, the CDR3 is TGTGCCAGCTCACCTTTCGGTTTCACAGATACGCAGTATTTT.

The chain has TRBV2 and TRBJ2-6, with 7 bases that match TRBD2. Germline V gene sequence: CDR1 SNHLY, CDR2 FYNNEI. The ends lost 5 bases at V and 2 bases at J; junction bases unmatched: 6. The CDR3 is made up of 16 amino acids. The DNA of the CDR3 is TGTGCCAGCAGTCAGAGGGAGGGAGCTGGGGCCAACGTCCTGACTTTC. Amino acids: CASSQREGAGANVLTF.

The chain combines TRBV7-9 with TRBJ2-7; possible D gene TRBD1, 6 bases. V dropped 4 bases and J dropped 12 bases, with 25 bases sitting between them. Per germline, CDR1 SEHNR and CDR2 FQNEAQ (reference sequence). There are 15 residues in the CDR3. The DNA for the CDR3 is TGTGCCAGCAGCTCCTCCGGTACAGGGACCCAGCTGTGGTACTTC. Translating it yields CASSSSGTGTQLWYF.

This clonotype was detected ten times or more. The V call is TRBV28, the J call TRBJ2-7; the D call may be TRBD1 or TRBD2 (5 bases each). Looked up from germline, CDR1 is MDHEN and CDR2 is SYDVKM. Trimming cost V 8 bases and J 2 bases, with 13 bases left between them. The CDR3 contains 13 residues. CDR3 sequence: CASGLGATYEQYF. The CDR3 region has the DNA TGTGCCAGCGGGCTCGGGGCCACCTACGAGCAGTACTTC.

V and J are TRBV27 and TRBJ1-6; D not certain. CDR1 and CDR2 (germline): MNHEY, SMNVEV (reference sequence). This CDR3 is 13 amino acids long. The ends were cut back, 3 bases at V and 6 bases at J, with 6 bases in the middle. The CDR3: CASSFLPNSPLHF. In nucleotides, the CDR3 is TGTGCCAGCAGTTTTCTCCCTAATTCACCCCTCCACTTT.

This clonotype has only a few counts. The chain has TRBV12-3 or TRBV12-4 and TRBJ2-5; 9 bases match TRBD2. The length of the CDR3 is 14 residues. V lost 4 bases to trimming and J lost 12 bases; unmatched junction nucleotides: 12. The CDR3 DNA reads as TGTGCCAGCAGTTACAAGGCGGGGGGGGGAGGAAAGTACTTC. Protein product: CASSYKAGGGGKYF.

The table lists this clonotype with a count of one. Germline and junction disagree at one end, which may indicate a read error. CDR3 residues: CACSSHVVNYGYTF. Written as DNA, the CDR3 is TGTGCCTGCAGCTCCCATGTTGTCAACTATGGCTACACCTTC. V is TRBV28 and J is TRBJ1-2, with unresolved D. The CDR3 runs to 14 residues. Germline assignment: CDR1 MDHEN and CDR2 SYDVKM.

V usage is TRBV5-4 and J usage is TRBJ2-7; TRBD2 agrees at 8 bases. The CDR3 is 15 residues long. Trimming at V came to 4 bases and at J to 0 bases, leaving 6 bases not matched to a gene. In germline, CDR1 is SGHNT, CDR2 YYREEE (reference sequence). CDR3 loop: CASSRASGSSYEQYF. The DNA of the CDR3 is TGTGCCAGCAGCCGGGCCAGCGGGAGCTCCTACGAGCAGTACTTC.

The rearrangement links TRBV29-1 to TRBJ2-3; 7 bases match TRBD2. The J segment lost 5 bases and the V segment lost 5 bases, leaving 10 bases of the junction unmatched. The germline gives CDR1 SQVTM, CDR2 ANQGSEA. The CDR3 is 14 residues long. The CDR3 nucleotides read TGCAGCGTTTTGGGCGGGAGAGGGGTAGATACGCAGTATTTT. Translated, it gives CSVLGGRGVDTQYF.

Only a few counts were recorded for this clonotype. The rearrangement uses TRBV7-2 and TRBJ1-1; maybe TRBD1 (5 bases). Germline CDR1 and CDR2: SGHTA and FQGNSA. The CDR3 sequence is 11 residues long. V dropped 6 bases and J dropped 8 bases, with 10 bases sitting between them. CDR3 residues: CASSTRGEAFF. The CDR3, as DNA: TGTGCCAGCAGTACCCGGGGCGAAGCTTTCTTT.

The chain combines TRBV5-1 with TRBJ2-5; D tentatively reads TRBD1 or TRBD2 (5 bases each). Germline-derived CDR1 and CDR2 are SGHRS and YFSETQ. The CDR3 has 14 amino acids. V lost 2 bases and J lost 11, with 19 bases in between. The CDR3: CASSLPMGEIEQYF. CDR3 in DNA: TGCGCCAGCAGCTTACCCATGGGGGAGATTGAGCAGTACTTC.

This clonotype was detected only a few times. J is TRBJ2-6 and V is TRBV12-3 or TRBV12-4; D is unresolved. CDR3 length: 15 residues. V gave up 4 bases and J gave up 0 bases, with 7 bases separating them. The CDR3 DNA reads as TGTGCCAGCAGTTCTTCAAGCTCTGGGGCCAACGTCCTGACTTTC. Translation gives CASSSSSSGANVLTF.